The rows below give T cell receptor beta chains drawn from one sample of a study of metastatic and nonmetastatic thyroid tumors. Using MiXCR, TCRdb reanalyzed the PCR reads. This sample has tens of thousands of clones, with 20% to 25% found just once. The sample consisted of blood. The receptors come from a female donor with papillary thyroid cancer or a benign thyroid nodule (not recorded which). Some clones in this sample may be carry-over from other donors' samples. The CDR3 runs from the conserved cysteine through the conserved F or W. The order of the fields is clone size, V gene, J gene, D gene, CDR3 length, CDR3 protein, CDR3 DNA. D genes are given only for firm matches. Some rows mark clone size as missing; the rest say once, few, many or name a class of expanded clone.

-,TRBV28,TRBJ2-5,-,14,CASSSRQSQETQYF,TGTGCCAGCAGTTCCAGACAGTCACAAGAGACCCAGTACTTC
few,TRBV9,TRBJ1-6,-,14,CASSVERFGSPLHF,TGTGCCAGCAGCGTAGAGCGTTTCGGTTCACCCCTCCACTTT
-,TRBV28,TRBJ2-3,-,14,CASKAGQITDTQYF,TGTGCCAGCAAAGCGGGACAGATCACAGATACGCAGTATTTT
-,TRBV3-1,TRBJ2-2,-,17,CASSRGRRGANTGELFF,TGTGCCAGCAGCCGAGGGAGGAGGGGAGCGAACACCGGGGAGCTGTTTTTT
many,TRBV6-1,TRBJ2-1,-,13,CASSSERGNEQFF,TGTGCCAGCAGTTCCGAACGGGGGAATGAGCAGTTCTTC
many,TRBV20-1,TRBJ2-1,-,15,CSARVAGGPINEQFF,TGCAGTGCTAGAGTTGCCGGTGGTCCCATCAATGAGCAGTTCTTC
few,TRBV6-1,TRBJ1-6,TRBD1,14,CASSTGQDNSPLHF,TGTGCCAGCAGTACGGGACAGGATAATTCACCCCTCCACTTT
few,TRBV6-2/TRBV6-3,TRBJ2-1,TRBD2,15,CASSYNAGDSDEQFF,TGTGCCAGCAGTTACAACGCGGGAGATTCGGATGAGCAGTTCTTC
-,TRBV24-1,TRBJ2-5,TRBD1,16,CATSDSGTGVRETQYF,TGTGCCACCAGTGATTCCGGTACAGGGGTCAGGGAGACCCAGTACTTC
many,TRBV3-1,TRBJ2-1,TRBD2,15,CASRSAGGHYNEQFF,TGTGCCAGCAGGTCAGCGGGGGGGCACTACAATGAGCAGTTCTTC
-,TRBV12-3/TRBV12-4,TRBJ2-1,-,12,CASRLATNEQFF,TGTGCCAGCAGACTAGCTACCAATGAGCAGTTCTTC
many,TRBV9,TRBJ2-3,-,13,CASSVKSTDTQYF,TGTGCCAGCAGCGTCAAGAGCACAGATACGCAGTATTTT
-,TRBV20-1,TRBJ2-3,-,14,CSACPPTSTDTQYF,TGCAGTGCCTGCCCCCCGACTAGTACAGATACGCAGTATTTT
-,TRBV7-7,TRBJ2-7,-,15,CASSPTPLLVHEQYF,TGTGCTAGCAGCCCGACCCCGTTGCTCGTCCACGAGCAGTACTTC
-,TRBV19,TRBJ1-1,-,13,CASSTQINTEAFF,TGTGCCAGTAGTACGCAGATTAACACTGAAGCTTTCTTT
many,TRBV5-5,TRBJ2-7,-,11,CASSLGLEQYF,TGTGCCAGCAGCCTGGGTTTGGAGCAGTACTTC
few,TRBV28,TRBJ1-5,-,14,CASSSRAGNQPQHF,TGTGCCAGCAGTTCCCGGGCAGGGAATCAGCCCCAGCATTTT
-,TRBV2,TRBJ2-1,-,13,CASSRSTYNEQFF,TGTGCCAGCAGCCGGTCTACCTACAATGAGCAGTTCTTC
many,TRBV24-1,TRBJ2-3,-,15,CATSGAGTHRDTQYF,TGTGCCACTTCAGGGGCCGGGACACACAGAGATACGCAGTATTTT
-,TRBV5-1,TRBJ1-3,TRBD1,14,CASRTGDSRNTIYF,TGCGCCAGCCGAACCGGGGACAGCCGAAACACCATATATTTT
many,TRBV7-2,TRBJ1-4,TRBD1,15,CASSLGDRDNEKLFF,TGTGCCAGCAGCTTAGGAGACAGGGATAATGAAAAACTGTTTTTT
many,TRBV19,TRBJ1-1,-,13,CASTRVSDTEAFF,TGTGCCAGTACGCGGGTGTCGGACACTGAAGCTTTCTTT
many,TRBV12-3/TRBV12-4,TRBJ2-3,-,14,CASSWGAPTDTQYF,TGTGCCAGCAGTTGGGGGGCCCCCACAGATACGCAGTATTTT
many,TRBV28,TRBJ2-3,-,12,CASSPNTDTQYF,TGTGCCAGCAGTCCCAATACAGATACGCAGTATTTT
-,TRBV3-1,TRBJ2-1,-,16,CASSQELGGLYNEQFF,TGTGCCAGCAGCCAAGAATTGGGGGGCCTATACAATGAGCAGTTCTTC
many,TRBV20-1,TRBJ2-7,-,12,CSARRQAREQYF,TGCAGTGCTAGGAGGCAAGCACGCGAGCAGTACTTC
many,TRBV30,TRBJ2-2,-,13,CAWSFGNTGELFF,TGTGCCTGGAGCTTTGGGAACACCGGGGAGCTGTTTTTT
-,TRBV7-9,TRBJ2-2,-,15,CAGRSGQGNTGDLFF,TGTGCCGGAAGGTCGGGACAAGGGAACACCGGGGATCTGTTTTTT
medium-sized,TRBV6-1,TRBJ1-6,-,12,CASSSGDSPLHF,TGTGCCAGCAGTTCCGGGGATTCACCCCTCCACTTT